The T cell receptor beta chain under discussion was sequenced for a study of T-cell reconstitution after alpha-beta-depleted transplantation in children. Regarding the study as a whole: The study traced high day-60 TCRbeta diversity in some patients to surviving recipient T cells and thymic progenitors. By about two months after transplant, alpha-beta T cells reportedly arose from several hundred graft clones that had expanded. Newly generated T cells supplied most T-cell counts and diversity one year post-transplant.

A remark on this clonotype: Its antigen is not identified.

Per germline, CDR1 SGHTS and CDR2 YDEGEE. V shed 2 bases and J 6 bases; nucleotides not matched to a gene: 3. The CDR3 covers 13 residues. As it was prepared, the TCRbeta library received unique molecular identifiers. TCRdb analysed the PCR reads with MiXCR anew, one entry per CDR3 protein. This table has 90,000 to 120,000 distinct CDR3 sequences, about 6.5% appearing once. The material was PBMCs, mostly from graft donor cells, obtained 360 days after TCRalphabeta/CD19-depleted stem cell transplant. The genes are TRBV5-8 and TRBJ2-7; TRBD1 aligns across 9 bases. The clonotype comes from a male patient aged 2-15 years who had a stem cell transplant for acute lymphoblastic leukemia, so the T cells may come from the graft donor. CDR3: CASSFGQGLEQYF. CDR3 nucleotides: TGTGCCAGCAGCTTCGGACAGGGGCTCGAGCAGTACTTC. Variable domain in full (rest from reference TRBV5-8 and TRBJ2-7): EAGVTQSPTHLIKTRGQQATLRCSPISGHTSVYWYQQALGLGLQFLLWYDEGEERNRGNFPPRFSGRQFPNYSSELNVNALELEDSALYLCASSFGQGLEQYFGPGTRLTVT.